This T cell receptor (beta chain) emerged from a study of T-cell reconstitution after alpha-beta-depleted transplantation in children. Unique molecular identifiers were used in preparing the TCRbeta library. In TCRdb, the PCR reads were re-called with MiXCR into one record per CDR3 protein. Found here are some 500,000 distinct CDR3 sequences, 18% of them singletons; the top ten hold 3% to 3.5%. The V end was cut by 8 bases, the J end by 2 bases, with 12 bases between. Per the germline V gene, CDR1 is MNHEY and CDR2 is SVGEGT. The CDR3 is 13 residues long. The chain recombines TRBV6-2 or TRBV6-3 with TRBJ1-1; perhaps TRBD1 as D (6 bases). The sequencing used PBMCs from the stem cell graft donor, collected from the stem cell graft. This TCR was sampled from a human donor who donated a stem cell graft to a child with acute lymphoblastic leukemia. The CDR3 loop is CASLGQINTEAFF. The CDR3 DNA follows: TGTGCCAGCCTCGGACAGATCAACACTGAAGCTTTCTTT.